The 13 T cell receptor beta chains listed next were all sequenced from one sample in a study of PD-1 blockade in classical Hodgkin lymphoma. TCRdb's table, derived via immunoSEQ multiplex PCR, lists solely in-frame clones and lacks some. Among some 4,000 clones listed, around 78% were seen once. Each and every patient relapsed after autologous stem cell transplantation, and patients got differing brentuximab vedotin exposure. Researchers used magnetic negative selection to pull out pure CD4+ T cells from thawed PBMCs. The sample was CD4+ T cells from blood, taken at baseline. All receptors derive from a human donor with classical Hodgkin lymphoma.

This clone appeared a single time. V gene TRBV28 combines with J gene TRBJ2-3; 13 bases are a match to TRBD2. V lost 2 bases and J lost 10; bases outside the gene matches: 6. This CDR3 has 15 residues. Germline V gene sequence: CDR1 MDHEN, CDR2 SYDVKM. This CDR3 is CASSLAGTSGAAQYF. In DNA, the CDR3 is TGTGCCAGCAGTTTAGCCGGGACTAGCGGGGCGGCGCAGTATTTT.

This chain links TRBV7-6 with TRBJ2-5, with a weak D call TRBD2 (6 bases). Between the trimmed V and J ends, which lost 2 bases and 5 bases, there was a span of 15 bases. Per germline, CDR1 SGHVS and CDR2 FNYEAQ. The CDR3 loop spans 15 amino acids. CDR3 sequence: CASSLIGRRGETQYF. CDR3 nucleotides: TGTGCCAGCAGCTTAATAGGGAGGCGCGGGGAGACCCAGTACTTC.

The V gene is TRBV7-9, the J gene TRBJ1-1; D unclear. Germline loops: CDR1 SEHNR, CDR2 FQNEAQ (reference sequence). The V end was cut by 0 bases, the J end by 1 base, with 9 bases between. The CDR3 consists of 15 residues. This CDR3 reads CASSLANSPNTEAFF. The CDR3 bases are TGTGCCAGCAGCTTAGCGAACAGCCCGAACACTGAAGCTTTCTTT. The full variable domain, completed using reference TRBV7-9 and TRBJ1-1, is DTGVSQNPRHKITKRGQNVTFRCDPISEHNRLYWYRQTLGQGPEFLTYFQNEAQLEKSRLLSDRFSAERPKGSFSTLEIQRTEQGDSAMYLCASSLANSPNTEAFFGQGTRLTVV.

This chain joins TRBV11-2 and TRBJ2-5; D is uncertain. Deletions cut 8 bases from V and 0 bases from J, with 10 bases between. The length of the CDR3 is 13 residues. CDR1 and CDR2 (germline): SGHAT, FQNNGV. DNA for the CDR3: TGTGCCAGCGCCCTCGGGTACCAAGAGACCCAGTACTTC. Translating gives CASALGYQETQYF.

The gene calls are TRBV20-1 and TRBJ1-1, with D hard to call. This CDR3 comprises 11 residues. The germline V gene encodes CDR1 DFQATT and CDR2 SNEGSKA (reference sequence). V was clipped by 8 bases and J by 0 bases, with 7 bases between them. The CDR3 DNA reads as TGCAGTTCCTTCATGAACACTGAAGCTTTCTTT. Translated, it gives CSSFMNTEAFF.

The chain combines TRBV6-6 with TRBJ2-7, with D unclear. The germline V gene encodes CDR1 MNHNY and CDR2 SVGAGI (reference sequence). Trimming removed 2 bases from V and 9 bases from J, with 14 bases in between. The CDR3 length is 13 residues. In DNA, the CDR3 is TGTGCCAGCAGTTACGATCCCGGGTCCGGGCAGTACTTC. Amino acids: CASSYDPGSGQYF.

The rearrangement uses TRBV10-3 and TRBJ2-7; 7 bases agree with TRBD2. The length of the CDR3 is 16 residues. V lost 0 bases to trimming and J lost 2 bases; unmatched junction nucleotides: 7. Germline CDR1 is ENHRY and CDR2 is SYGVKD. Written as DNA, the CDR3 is TGTGCCATCAGTGAGTCCGGTTGGGGGGGTACCTACGAGCAGTACTTC. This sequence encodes CAISESGWGGTYEQYF.

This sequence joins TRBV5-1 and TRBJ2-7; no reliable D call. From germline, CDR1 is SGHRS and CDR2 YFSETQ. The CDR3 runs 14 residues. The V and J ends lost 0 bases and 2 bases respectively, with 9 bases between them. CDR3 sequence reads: CASSLVVSPYEQYF. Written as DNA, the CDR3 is TGCGCCAGCAGCTTGGTTGTCTCACCCTACGAGCAGTACTTC.

In nucleotides, the CDR3 is TGCGCCAGCAGCCAAGGCCATCCTGGGGGCTATGGCTACACCTTC. Amino acid sequence: CASSQGHPGGYGYTF. J is TRBJ1-2 and V is TRBV4-3, with a possible D match to TRBD1 (5 bases). CDR1 LGHNA and CDR2 YSLEER come from the germline V gene. V was cut by 1 base and J by 4 bases, with 13 bases left in between. CDR3 size: 15 residues.

CDR3 region: CASSSQGVTDGYTF. CDR3 nucleotide sequence: TGTGCCAGCAGTTCACAGGGGGTTACGGATGGCTACACCTTC. This sequence joins TRBV28 and TRBJ1-2, with 8 positions matching TRBD1. Trimming at V came to 4 bases and at J to 6 bases, leaving 7 bases not matched to a gene. The CDR3 runs to 14 residues. Germline lookup yields CDR1 MDHEN and CDR2 SYDVKM.

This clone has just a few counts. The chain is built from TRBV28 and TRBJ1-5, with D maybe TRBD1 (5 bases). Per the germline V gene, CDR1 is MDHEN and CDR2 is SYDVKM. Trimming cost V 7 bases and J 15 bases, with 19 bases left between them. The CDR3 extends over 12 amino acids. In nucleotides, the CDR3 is TGTGCCAGCACCGCTCGGGGGATGGCTGGGCATTTT. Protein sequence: CASTARGMAGHF.

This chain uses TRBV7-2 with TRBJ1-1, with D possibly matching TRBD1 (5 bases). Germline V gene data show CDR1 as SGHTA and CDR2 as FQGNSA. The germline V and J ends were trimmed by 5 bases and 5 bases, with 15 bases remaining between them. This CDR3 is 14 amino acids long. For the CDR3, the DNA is TGTGCCAGCAGCCCCCTCGGGACGAGAACTGAAGCTTTCTTT. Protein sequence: CASSPLGTRTEAFF.

The CDR3 bases are TGTGCCAGCAGTGAAGAGTGGGGAAGGGGCTATGGCTACACCTTC. It yields the protein CASSEEWGRGYGYTF. This sequence joins TRBV6-1 and TRBJ1-2; tentative D call: TRBD1 (5 bases). V lost 1 base, J lost 4 bases, and 13 bases lay in between. Germline-derived CDR1 and CDR2 are MNHNS and SASEGT. The CDR3 is 15 residues long.